Shown below are 28 T cell receptor beta chains from a single sample sequenced in a study of Graves' ophthalmopathy and Graves' hyperthyroidism. The authors amplified TCR beta CDR3 regions, and they did so from RNA transcripts for repertoire sequencing. After a first-round RT-PCR with HTBI primers, a second-round multiplex PCR was run. TCRdb redid the calling of the multiplex PCR reads with MiXCR, one entry per CDR3 protein. The sample lists over a million distinct CDR3 sequences, around a third occurring once. Sequencing used peripheral blood or thyroid tissue (not recorded which). The receptor set was obtained from an adult man with Graves' hyperthyroidism.

This clonotype was seen repeatedly, ten times or more. The J gene is TRBJ2-7, the V gene TRBV19; maybe TRBD1 (6 bases). Trimming removed 5 bases from V and 6 bases from J, with 17 bases in between. The CDR3 has 14 residues. In germline, CDR1 is LNHDA, CDR2 SQIVND (reference sequence). Written as DNA, the CDR3 is TGTGCCAGTAGTGTGGGACAAGCGAGGGGCGAGCAGTACTTC. As protein: CASSVGQARGEQYF.

The rearrangement uses TRBV20-1 and TRBJ2-2; 10 bases line up with TRBD2. CDR3 length: 17 residues. CDR1 and CDR2 (germline): DFQATT, SNEGSKA (reference sequence). V lost 0 bases and J lost 3; bases outside the gene matches: 7. The CDR3 loop reads CSARDRSSGGYTGELFF. The CDR3 DNA reads as TGCAGTGCTAGAGACCGTTCTAGCGGGGGTTACACCGGGGAGCTGTTTTTT.

The chain links TRBV4-3 to TRBJ2-5, with a tentative D call TRBD1 (5 bases). Per germline, CDR1 LGHNA and CDR2 YSLEER. The V end lost 0 bases, the J end lost 5 bases, and 13 bases lay between the germline ends. This CDR3 has 15 residues. In DNA, the CDR3 is TGCGCCAGCAGCCAAGATGGCAGGGCTGGGGAGACCCAGTACTTC. Amino acid sequence: CASSQDGRAGETQYF.

This clonotype came up a few times. The chain combines TRBV3-1 with TRBJ2-2, with a tentative D call TRBD1 (6 bases). This CDR3 has 14 residues. The germline V gene encodes CDR1 LGHDT and CDR2 YNNKEL (reference sequence). Trimming cost V 4 bases and J 6 bases, with 12 bases left between them. The CDR3 DNA follows: TGTGCCAGCAGCCTCCCACAGGGTCCCGGGGAGCTGTTTTTT. It translates to CASSLPQGPGELFF.

As for this clonotype: A much larger clone is a single base away; this may be a read error. The chain couples TRBV12-3 or TRBV12-4 to TRBJ1-1, with 7 bases identical to TRBD1. CDR3 size: 13 residues. The DNA for the CDR3 is TGTGCCGGCAGTGCAACAGGGGACCCATCGGCTTTCTTT. It translates to CAGSATGDPSAFF.

Details on this clonotype: A read error is likely, as this CDR3 ends without the conserved phenylalanine or tryptophan. The V call is TRBV7-2, the J call TRBJ2-2; 12 nucleotides match TRBD2. J lost 4 bases, V lost 5 bases, and 5 bases had no gene match. The CDR3 loop spans 16 amino acids. Germline CDR1 reads SGHTA; CDR2 reads FQGNSA. DNA for the CDR3: TGTGCCAGCAGCCGAGGACTAGCGGGACTCACCGGGGAGCTGTTTCTT. Protein product: CASSRGLAGLTGELFL.

This clonotype was found once. Being one base from a much bigger clone, this may be a read error. The chain joins TRBV29-1 to TRBJ2-7; D unresolved. The CDR3 spans 17 residues. Germline V gene data show CDR1 as SQVTM and CDR2 as ANQGSEA. The CDR3 DNA follows: TGCAGCTTTGAAGGTTACGGCTCGGCAGGTAGAACTTACGAGCAGTACTTC. It encodes CSFEGYGSAGRTYEQYF.

There are many counts of this clonotype. The chain joins TRBV7-9 to TRBJ1-2; a weak D match, TRBD1 (5 bases). CDR1 and CDR2 (germline): SEHNR, FQNEAQ (reference sequence). The CDR3 loop spans 16 amino acids. V lost 2 bases to trimming and J lost 1 base, with 14 bases between them. The chain's CDR3 is CASSLRGGLDNYGYTF. CDR3 in DNA: TGTGCCAGCAGCTTAAGGGGCGGTCTCGATAACTATGGCTACACCTTC.

This clonotype has ten or more counts. The chain uses TRBV9 and TRBJ2-5; D uncertain. From germline, CDR1 is SGDLS and CDR2 YYNGEE. The V gene lost 0 bases and the J gene lost 1 base, with 7 bases spanning the gap. The CDR3 spans 14 residues. The CDR3 DNA is TGTGCCAGCAGCGTAGGCAGTTCCCAAGAGACCCAGTACTTC. It codes for CASSVGSSQETQYF.

This clonotype was counted at least ten times. This sequence joins TRBV19 and TRBJ1-2, with TRBD1 matching 7 bases. The CDR3 contains 13 residues. Germline trimming cut 6 bases from V and 4 bases from J; bases unmatched to any gene: 5. CDR1 is LNHDA and CDR2 is SQIVND in the germline V gene (reference sequence). CDR3 bases: TGTGCCAGTAGGGACAGGAGCGTCTATGGCTACACCTTC. The encoded protein is CASRDRSVYGYTF.

V is TRBV7-2 and J is TRBJ2-7; maybe TRBD2 (6 bases). Germline loops: CDR1 SGHTA, CDR2 FQGNSA. Trimming left V 5 bases short and J 7 bases short, with 15 bases between. The CDR3 runs to 13 residues. CDR3 in amino acids: CASSRSAEGEQYF. The CDR3 nucleotides read TGTGCCAGCAGCAGATCTGCGGAGGGTGAGCAGTACTTC.

This clonotype occurred many times. The chain carries TRBV29-1 and TRBJ1-2; D may be TRBD1 (6 bases). Germline V gene lookup returns CDR1 SQVTM and CDR2 ANQGSEA. The CDR3 is made up of 15 amino acids. V was shortened by 1 base and J by 7 bases, with 19 bases between the two germline ends. CDR3 amino acids: CSVEGLSGARGGYTF. DNA of the CDR3: TGCAGCGTTGAAGGACTATCAGGGGCGCGTGGTGGCTACACCTTC.

This clonotype was observed many times. This chain links TRBV29-1 with TRBJ1-2; D may be TRBD1 (6 bases). V shed 7 bases and J shed 8 bases, with 14 bases lying between them. The CDR3 extends over 11 amino acids. Germline values: CDR1 SQVTM, CDR2 ANQGSEA. The CDR3 loop is CSAGEGTGYTF. DNA for the CDR3: TGCAGCGCAGGGGAGGGGACCGGCTACACCTTC. The variable domain in full, completed from reference TRBV29-1 and TRBJ1-2, reads SAVISQKPSRDICQRGTSLTIQCQVDSQVTMMFWYRQQPGQSLTLIATANQGSEATYESGFVIDKFPISRPNLTFSTLTVSNMSPEDSSIYLCSAGEGTGYTFGSGTRLTVV.

This chain uses TRBV9 with TRBJ2-1; 9 bases map to TRBD2. This CDR3 has 15 residues. Looked up from germline, CDR1 is SGDLS and CDR2 is YYNGEE. V lost 3 bases and J lost 7; bases outside the gene matches: 8. The CDR3 here is CASSAAAGGENEQFF. The DNA for the CDR3 is TGTGCCAGCAGCGCTGCTGCGGGAGGGGAGAATGAGCAGTTCTTC.

Only a few counts were recorded for this clonotype. This chain connects TRBV5-8 to TRBJ1-5; tentative D call: TRBD1 (6 bases). V lost 6 bases, J lost 5 bases, and 18 bases lay in between. The CDR3 consists of 15 residues. Germline V gives CDR1 SGHTS, CDR2 YDEGEE. The CDR3 spells CASTRQDQGYQPQHF. The CDR3 nucleotides read TGTGCCAGCACCCGACAGGACCAAGGGTATCAGCCCCAGCATTTT.

This chain links TRBV5-1 with TRBJ2-7; 11 bases line up with TRBD1. This CDR3 is built from 17 residues. The germline gives CDR1 SGHRS, CDR2 YFSETQ. Germline trimming cut 1 base from V and 7 bases from J; bases unmatched to any gene: 13. The CDR3 coding sequence is TGCGCCAGCAGCTTGACTTCTGTGTGGGACAGGGGGGGAGAGCAGTACTTC. Its translation is CASSLTSVWDRGGEQYF. Variable domain in full (rest from reference TRBV5-1 and TRBJ2-7): KAGVTQTPRYLIKTRGQQVTLSCSPISGHRSVSWYQQTPGQGLQFLFEYFSETQRNKGNFPGRFSGRQFSNSRSEMNVSTLELGDSALYLCASSLTSVWDRGGEQYFGPGTRLTVT.

This clonotype was seen a handful of times. V usage is TRBV27 and J usage is TRBJ1-6; maybe TRBD1 (5 bases). The V gene lost 4 bases and the J gene lost 6 bases, with 19 bases spanning the gap. Germline V gene lookup returns CDR1 MNHEY and CDR2 SMNVEV (reference sequence). There are 17 residues in the CDR3. The CDR3 loop is CASSSADQGGSNSPLHF. The DNA for the CDR3 is TGTGCCAGCAGTTCGGCGGACCAGGGAGGTAGTAATTCACCCCTCCACTTT.

This clonotype has a count of ten or more. The chain joins TRBV10-3 to TRBJ1-5; D may be TRBD1 (6 bases). Germline CDR1 ENHRY, CDR2 SYGVKD. The CDR3 sequence is 15 residues long. The V end lost 2 bases, the J end lost 5 bases, and 13 bases lay between the germline ends. The CDR3 coding sequence is TGTGCCATCAGTGAGAGACGGACAGTTGATCAGCCCCAGCATTTT. Translating gives CAISERRTVDQPQHF.

This rearrangement joins TRBV10-3 to TRBJ2-6, with TRBD1 identical over 11 bases. This CDR3 is built from 14 residues. The V and J ends lost 6 bases and 10 bases, in that order; junction bases with no gene match: 5. Germline-derived CDR1 and CDR2 are ENHRY and SYGVKD. The CDR3: CAIRSGQGENVLTF. CDR3 nucleotide sequence: TGTGCCATCAGGTCGGGACAGGGGGAAAACGTCCTGACTTTC.

This clonotype occurred a few times. V and J are TRBV4-3 and TRBJ1-5; no firm D call. The V gene lost 0 bases and the J gene lost 2 bases, with 8 bases spanning the gap. The CDR3 extends over 15 amino acids. Germline-derived CDR1 and CDR2 are LGHNA and YSLEER. DNA of the CDR3: TGCGCCAGCAGCCAAGATCGTTTCGGCAATCAGCCCCAGCATTTT. Its protein product is CASSQDRFGNQPQHF.

This clonotype has just a few counts. The genes are TRBV19 and TRBJ2-7, with unresolved D. Trimming removed 2 bases at V and 4 bases at J, with 9 bases between. Germline V lookup: CDR1 LNHDA, CDR2 SQIVND (reference sequence). The CDR3 runs 13 residues. The DNA of the CDR3 is TGTGCCAGTAGTATAAAGTCAGGATACGAGCAGTACTTC. Residues: CASSIKSGYEQYF.

The table lists this clonotype with many counts. The chain links TRBV19 to TRBJ2-2, with a possible D match to TRBD1 (6 bases). Between the trimmed V and J ends, which lost 5 bases and 1 base, there was a span of 11 bases. Looked up from germline, CDR1 is LNHDA and CDR2 is SQIVND (reference sequence). CDR3 length equals 15 residues. The CDR3 spells CASSDRDKNTGELFF. The CDR3 nucleotides are TGTGCCAGTAGTGACCGGGACAAGAACACCGGGGAGCTGTTTTTT.

This clonotype was recorded many times. The J gene is TRBJ1-5, the V gene TRBV20-1, with no clear D. CDR1 is DFQATT, CDR2 SNEGSKA, per germline (reference sequence). Trimming left V 4 bases short and J 0 bases short, with 13 bases between. The CDR3 contains 15 residues. The CDR3 DNA reads TGCAGTGCTACTTACGGTGGCAGTAGCAATCAGCCCCAGCATTTT. This encodes CSATYGGSSNQPQHF.

A word on this clonotype: The junction departs from germline at one end; a sequencing error may be responsible. V is TRBV10-3 and J is TRBJ1-2, with D tentatively TRBD1 (5 bases). The germline V gene encodes CDR1 ENHRY and CDR2 SYGVKD. CDR3 size: 14 residues. The CDR3 sequence: CASSEAGLGYGYTF. CDR3 nucleotide sequence: TGTGCCAGCAGTGAAGCAGGGCTCGGGTATGGCTACACCTTC.

This clonotype was recorded at least ten times. This sequence joins TRBV10-3 and TRBJ1-5; TRBD1 is a possible D gene (5 bases). This CDR3 contains 14 residues. Germline V gene data show CDR1 as ENHRY and CDR2 as SYGVKD. V was cut by 4 bases and J by 4 bases, with 11 bases left in between. CDR3 DNA: TGTGCCATCAGTGGCGGGGGTGAAAATCAGCCCCAGCATTTT. Its protein is CAISGGGENQPQHF.

This clonotype was observed a single time. The chain couples TRBV11-2 to TRBJ2-7; D remains ambiguous. CDR1 is SGHAT, CDR2 FQNNGV, per germline. The length of the CDR3 is 13 residues. The germline V and J ends were trimmed by 11 bases and 5 bases, with 19 bases remaining between them. The CDR3 coding sequence is TGTGCCTCCCACGTAGGGCTAGACGACGAGCAGTACTTC. This codes for CASHVGLDDEQYF.

This chain connects TRBV20-1 to TRBJ2-7; no clear D. CDR1 is DFQATT and CDR2 is SNEGSKA in the germline V gene (reference sequence). The CDR3 is 14 amino acids. The V end was cut by 6 bases, the J end by 1 base, with 16 bases between. CDR3 region: CSAFSNAMSYEQYF. Here the CDR3 DNA reads TGCAGTGCCTTCTCGAATGCGATGTCCTACGAGCAGTACTTC.

This clonotype was counted between two and nine times. V gene TRBV3-1 combines with J gene TRBJ1-5; D remains ambiguous. Germline V lookup: CDR1 LGHDT, CDR2 YNNKEL (reference sequence). The CDR3 consists of 16 residues. V shed 5 bases and J shed 4 bases, with 18 bases lying between them. DNA of the CDR3: TGTGCCAGCAGCGATACGGGGAAGGGAGGAAATCAGCCCCAGCATTTT. Protein sequence: CASSDTGKGGNQPQHF.